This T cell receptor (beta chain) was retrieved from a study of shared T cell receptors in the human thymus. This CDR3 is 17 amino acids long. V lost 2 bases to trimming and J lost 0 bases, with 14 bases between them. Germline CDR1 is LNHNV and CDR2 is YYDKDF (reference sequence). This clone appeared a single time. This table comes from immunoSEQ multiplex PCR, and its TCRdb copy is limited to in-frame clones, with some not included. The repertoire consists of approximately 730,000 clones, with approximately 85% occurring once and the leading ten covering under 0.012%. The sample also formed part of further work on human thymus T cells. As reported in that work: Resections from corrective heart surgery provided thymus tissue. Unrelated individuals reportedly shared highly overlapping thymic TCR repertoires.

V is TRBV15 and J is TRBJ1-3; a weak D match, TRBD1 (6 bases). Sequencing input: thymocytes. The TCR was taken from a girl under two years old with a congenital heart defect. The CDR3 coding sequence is TGTGCCACCAGCAGATATCAGACAGGAAGCTCTGGAAACACCATATATTTT. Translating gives CATSRYQTGSSGNTIYF.